A selection of T cell receptor beta chains follows, all from one sample in a study of OX40 agonist ivuxolimab in advanced cancers. Method: immunoSEQ multiplex PCR; TCRdb's copy keeps in-frame clones and lacks some. The sample carries 92,000 or so clones, 70% to 85% recorded once. The specimen comprised CD4+ or CD8+ T cells sorted from blood, sampled in a trial of the OX40 agonist ivuxolimab. The receptors here all came from an adult with an advanced solid tumor such as melanoma, head and neck, liver or kidney cancer. The CDR3 runs from the conserved cysteine through the conserved F or W. Each record gives: V gene, D gene, clone size, J gene, CDR3 DNA, CDR3 protein. The D gene is left open where the match is weak. Size is stated for part of the rows, as once, few or many counts, or as a class when the clone is expanded.

v_call: TRBV30
d_call: .
clone_size: once
j_call: TRBJ1-2
cdr3_nt: TGTGCCTGGAGTGCTCCGGTCCGAGAATGGGGCTACACCTTC
cdr3_aa: CAWSAPVREWGYTF

v_call: TRBV18
d_call: .
clone_size: .
j_call: TRBJ2-7
cdr3_nt: TGTGCCAGCTCACCCGGACATTCCTACGAGCAGTACTTC
cdr3_aa: CASSPGHSYEQYF

v_call: TRBV5-1
d_call: .
clone_size: .
j_call: TRBJ2-7
cdr3_nt: TGCGCCAGCAGCTTGAGCTTCGCCCTTAGTAAAATTTTCTACGAGCAGTACTTC
cdr3_aa: CASSLSFALSKIFYEQYF

v_call: TRBV6-1
d_call: .
clone_size: few
j_call: TRBJ2-1
cdr3_nt: TGTGCCAGCAGTGAGCATGCTGGAAACTCGGGACACCTCAATGAGCAGTTCTTC
cdr3_aa: CASSEHAGNSGHLNEQFF

v_call: TRBV9
d_call: .
clone_size: once
j_call: TRBJ2-3
cdr3_nt: TGTGCCAGCAGCCCGAACGGCGTTAGCACAGATACGCAGTATTTT
cdr3_aa: CASSPNGVSTDTQYF

v_call: TRBV30
d_call: TRBD2
clone_size: .
j_call: TRBJ2-3
cdr3_nt: TGTGCCTGGAGTGTACCAAGTCGGGGGGGTGGAGATACGCAGTATTTT
cdr3_aa: CAWSVPSRGGGDTQYF

v_call: TRBV19
d_call: .
clone_size: .
j_call: TRBJ1-1
cdr3_nt: TGTGCCAGTAGTATGTGGGGGACTGACACTGAAGCTTTCTTT
cdr3_aa: CASSMWGTDTEAFF

v_call: TRBV18
d_call: TRBD2
clone_size: .
j_call: TRBJ2-7
cdr3_nt: TGTGCCAGCTCGGGACTAGTGGGCTACGAGCAGTACTTC
cdr3_aa: CASSGLVGYEQYF

v_call: TRBV2
d_call: TRBD1
clone_size: few
j_call: TRBJ2-7
cdr3_nt: TGTGCCTCGGACAGGGACCACGAGCAGTACTTC
cdr3_aa: CASDRDHEQYF

v_call: TRBV28
d_call: TRBD1
clone_size: .
j_call: TRBJ2-7
cdr3_nt: TGTGCCAGCATTACCCGGACAGGGGTTGGCGAGCAGTACTTC
cdr3_aa: CASITRTGVGEQYF

v_call: TRBV4-2
d_call: .
clone_size: .
j_call: TRBJ2-6
cdr3_nt: TGTGCCAGCAGCCAAGGGTTGGGAGCCAACTCTGGGGCCAACGTCCTGACTTTC
cdr3_aa: CASSQGLGANSGANVLTF

v_call: TRBV4-2
d_call: TRBD2
clone_size: .
j_call: TRBJ2-3
cdr3_nt: TGTGCCAGCACCATAGCGGGGGGAAGCACAGATACGCAGTATTTT
cdr3_aa: CASTIAGGSTDTQYF

v_call: TRBV4-3
d_call: .
clone_size: .
j_call: TRBJ2-7
cdr3_nt: TGCGCCAGCAGCCAAGAGGCAGGGTACTACGAGCAGTACTTC
cdr3_aa: CASSQEAGYYEQYF

v_call: TRBV4-3
d_call: TRBD2
clone_size: .
j_call: TRBJ2-3
cdr3_nt: TGCGCCAGCAGCCATTGGAGCGGGGGGGGAGCAGATACGCAGTATTTT
cdr3_aa: CASSHWSGGGADTQYF

v_call: TRBV18
d_call: .
clone_size: .
j_call: TRBJ2-3
cdr3_nt: TGTGCCAGCTCACCACTTACGGCAGATACGCAGTATTTT
cdr3_aa: CASSPLTADTQYF

v_call: TRBV27
d_call: .
clone_size: .
j_call: TRBJ1-2
cdr3_nt: TGTGCCAGCAGTTGGGCGGGGACCTCGGACTATGGCTACACCTTC
cdr3_aa: CASSWAGTSDYGYTF

v_call: TRBV6-1
d_call: TRBD1
clone_size: .
j_call: TRBJ1-5
cdr3_nt: TGTGCCAGCAGGATACAGGGGAATAGCAATCAGCCCCAGCATTTT
cdr3_aa: CASRIQGNSNQPQHF

v_call: TRBV7-6
d_call: TRBD2
clone_size: .
j_call: TRBJ2-7
cdr3_nt: TGTGCCAGCAGCTTAGCTAGCGGGAGTTACGAGCAGTACTTC
cdr3_aa: CASSLASGSYEQYF

v_call: TRBV15
d_call: TRBD1
clone_size: .
j_call: TRBJ2-3
cdr3_nt: TGTGCCACCAGCAGACTTATTGGACAGGGGGATCGCACAGATACGCAGTATTTT
cdr3_aa: CATSRLIGQGDRTDTQYF

v_call: TRBV19
d_call: TRBD2
clone_size: once
j_call: TRBJ2-2
cdr3_nt: TGTGCCAGTAGTATGATAGCGGGAGGATCCGGGGAGCTGTTTTTT
cdr3_aa: CASSMIAGGSGELFF

v_call: TRBV18
d_call: TRBD1
clone_size: .
j_call: TRBJ1-3
cdr3_nt: TGTGCCAGCTCATCCACAGGGGGAGGAAACACCATATATTTT
cdr3_aa: CASSSTGGGNTIYF

v_call: TRBV5-1
d_call: .
clone_size: .
j_call: TRBJ2-3
cdr3_nt: TGCGCCAGCAGCTTGGAACTAGGGGCTCAAGATACGCAGTATTTT
cdr3_aa: CASSLELGAQDTQYF

v_call: TRBV2
d_call: TRBD1
clone_size: once
j_call: TRBJ2-1
cdr3_nt: TGTGCCAGCAGTACGGACAGGGCACCCTACAATGAGCAGTTCTTC
cdr3_aa: CASSTDRAPYNEQFF

v_call: TRBV7-9
d_call: .
clone_size: once
j_call: TRBJ1-1
cdr3_nt: TGTGCCAGCAGCCCGGACCTTTCTGACACTGAAGCTTTCTTT
cdr3_aa: CASSPDLSDTEAFF

v_call: TRBV5-1
d_call: TRBD2
clone_size: .
j_call: TRBJ2-3
cdr3_nt: TGCGCCAGCTCTAGCGGGAGTACGGATACGCAGTATTTT
cdr3_aa: CASSSGSTDTQYF

v_call: TRBV19
d_call: .
clone_size: .
j_call: TRBJ2-7
cdr3_nt: TGTGCCAGTAGTGTGAACCCAATCTACGAGCAGTACTTC
cdr3_aa: CASSVNPIYEQYF

v_call: TRBV18
d_call: TRBD1
clone_size: .
j_call: TRBJ2-2
cdr3_nt: TGTGCCAGCTCGTCGTTTACAGGGGGCGCGAACACCGGGGAGCTGTTTTTT
cdr3_aa: CASSSFTGGANTGELFF

v_call: TRBV28
d_call: .
clone_size: once
j_call: TRBJ2-1
cdr3_nt: TGTGCCAGCAGTACCGCGGATAGCTCCTACAATGAGCAGTTCTTC
cdr3_aa: CASSTADSSYNEQFF

v_call: TRBV10-3
d_call: .
clone_size: .
j_call: TRBJ2-1
cdr3_nt: TGTGCCATCAGTGAGTATGCAGCGGACTCCTACAATGAGCAGTTCTTC
cdr3_aa: CAISEYAADSYNEQFF

v_call: TRBV28
d_call: .
clone_size: .
j_call: TRBJ1-2
cdr3_nt: TGTGCCAGCAGTTCACTTACAGGGCCCGGCTACACCTTC
cdr3_aa: CASSSLTGPGYTF

v_call: TRBV2
d_call: .
clone_size: once
j_call: TRBJ1-1
cdr3_nt: TGTGCCAGCAGCATCCTGGAAGAGAACACTGAAGCTTTCTTT
cdr3_aa: CASSILEENTEAFF

v_call: TRBV7-9
d_call: .
clone_size: .
j_call: TRBJ1-2
cdr3_nt: TGTGCCAGCAGCTCCATCCCAGACAGGTACTATGGCTACACCTTC
cdr3_aa: CASSSIPDRYYGYTF

v_call: TRBV7-2
d_call: .
clone_size: .
j_call: TRBJ1-6
cdr3_nt: TGTGCCAGCAGCTTCCCAGGGGTAGGGTCACCCCTCCACTTT
cdr3_aa: CASSFPGVGSPLHF

v_call: TRBV27
d_call: .
clone_size: once
j_call: TRBJ2-1
cdr3_nt: TGTGCCAGCACCCCGACTAGAAAGAGCTCCTACAATGAGCAGTTCTTC
cdr3_aa: CASTPTRKSSYNEQFF

v_call: TRBV5-5
d_call: TRBD1
clone_size: .
j_call: TRBJ2-2
cdr3_nt: TGTGCCAGCAGCCGTACAGGGGGTAACACCGGGGAGCTGTTTTTT
cdr3_aa: CASSRTGGNTGELFF

v_call: TRBV7-9
d_call: .
clone_size: .
j_call: TRBJ2-2
cdr3_nt: TGTGCCAGCAGCGACGAGTGGTTTAGGGAGCTGTTTTTT
cdr3_aa: CASSDEWFRELFF

v_call: TRBV2
d_call: .
clone_size: .
j_call: TRBJ2-3
cdr3_nt: TGTGCCAGCAGTGAATTAGAGGATACGCAGTATTTT
cdr3_aa: CASSELEDTQYF

v_call: TRBV6-1
d_call: TRBD1
clone_size: .
j_call: TRBJ2-7
cdr3_nt: TGTGCCAGCAGTGGACAGGGGGCGTATTACGAGCAGTACTTC
cdr3_aa: CASSGQGAYYEQYF

v_call: TRBV18
d_call: TRBD1
clone_size: medium-sized
j_call: TRBJ1-5
cdr3_nt: TGTGCCAGCTCCCGGGACAGCGGGGAGCCCCAGCATTTT
cdr3_aa: CASSRDSGEPQHF

v_call: TRBV7-2
d_call: .
clone_size: .
j_call: TRBJ1-2
cdr3_nt: TGTGCCAGCAGCTTGGGGGACGGCAGATATGGCTACACCTTC
cdr3_aa: CASSLGDGRYGYTF

v_call: TRBV23-1
d_call: .
clone_size: .
j_call: TRBJ1-1
cdr3_nt: TGCGCCAGCAGTCACCTATCGAACACTGAAGCTTTCTTT
cdr3_aa: CASSHLSNTEAFF

v_call: TRBV19
d_call: .
clone_size: .
j_call: TRBJ1-5
cdr3_nt: TGTGCCAGTAGTATAGACAGCCATAGCAATCAGCCCCAGCATTTT
cdr3_aa: CASSIDSHSNQPQHF

v_call: TRBV30
d_call: .
clone_size: .
j_call: TRBJ1-1
cdr3_nt: TGTGCCTGGAGTGCTGGTAGGGTCGTCGGGACTGAAGCTTTCTTT
cdr3_aa: CAWSAGRVVGTEAFF

v_call: TRBV6-4
d_call: .
clone_size: .
j_call: TRBJ1-5
cdr3_nt: TGTGCCAGCAGTCTAGAATTAGGGGAAAATCAGCCCCAGCATTTT
cdr3_aa: CASSLELGENQPQHF